Below, 21 T cell receptor beta chains from the same sample are listed, as sequenced in a study of cytotoxic CD8 clonotypes in ibrutinib-treated CLL. Clones were sequenced by immunoSEQ multiplex PCR, and TCRdb holds only the in-frame ones, with some missing. The sample carries 110,000 to 150,000 clones, 75% to 80% recorded once. Material: PBMCs, obtained after 24 months of ibrutinib treatment. These receptors all stem from a human donor with chronic lymphocytic leukemia.

The chain combines TRBV29-1 with TRBJ1-1, with D uncertain. Germline CDR1 SQVTM, CDR2 ANQGSEA. The CDR3 spans 13 residues. Trimming cost V 6 bases and J 0 bases, with 11 bases left between them. Here the CDR3 DNA reads TGCAGCGTGAAGTCCCACCTGAACACTGAAGCTTTCTTT. It encodes CSVKSHLNTEAFF.

This chain joins TRBV5-6 and TRBJ2-7; TRBD1 matches at 7 bases. V gave up 4 bases and J gave up 9 bases; unmatched junction bases: 10. The CDR3 sequence is 13 residues long. The germline CDR1 and CDR2 sequences are SGHDT and YYEEEE. The CDR3 spells CASSAERQGRQYF. The CDR3, as DNA: TGTGCCAGCAGCGCGGAGAGACAGGGCAGGCAGTACTTC.

This clone was picked up one time. This chain joins TRBV9 and TRBJ2-2, with 7 bases identical to TRBD2. V trimming: 2 bases; J trimming: 5 bases; junction bases outside the gene matches: 12. There are 17 residues in the CDR3. From germline, CDR1 is SGDLS and CDR2 YYNGEE. As DNA, the CDR3 is TGTGCCAGCAGCGTGGAGGGCTGGACTAGTGGTACCGGGGAGCTGTTTTTT. It codes for CASSVEGWTSGTGELFF.

This rearrangement joins TRBV19 to TRBJ1-4; possible D gene TRBD1, 6 bases. Per germline, CDR1 LNHDA and CDR2 SQIVND (reference sequence). The CDR3 sequence is 14 residues long. The V end was cut by 6 bases, the J end by 7 bases, with 15 bases between. CDR3: CASRPGGGGEKLFF. In DNA, the CDR3 is TGTGCCAGTAGGCCTGGAGGAGGGGGTGAAAAACTGTTTTTT.

The rearrangement joins TRBV6-5 to TRBJ1-4, with D possibly being TRBD1 (5 bases). The CDR3 spans 16 residues. Germline V gene data show CDR1 as MNHEY and CDR2 as SVGAGI. V was cut by 0 bases and J by 7 bases, with 15 bases left in between. The DNA for the CDR3 is TGTGCCAGCAGTTACTCGAGGAGTTCCGGGGGTGAAAAACTGTTTTTT. It is translated as CASSYSRSSGGEKLFF.

There are a few counts of this clone. This rearrangement joins TRBV25-1 to TRBJ2-3; D call uncertain. The V and J ends lost 8 bases and 1 base respectively, with 4 bases between them. The CDR3 runs 11 residues. Germline lookup yields CDR1 MGHDK and CDR2 SYGVNS. CDR3 bases: TGTGCCAGCTGGGGCACAGATACGCAGTATTTT. This sequence encodes CASWGTDTQYF.

This clone was seen a single time. The chain couples TRBV19 to TRBJ2-3; 15 nucleotides agree with TRBD2. This CDR3 spans 19 amino acids. Trimming cost V 3 bases and J 1 base; bases outside gene matches: 8. Germline-derived CDR1 and CDR2 are LNHDA and SQIVND (reference sequence). In DNA form, the CDR3 reads TGTGCCAGTAGTATGGGACTAGCGGGAGGTTGGTTGGGCACAGATACGCAGTATTTT. Translation: CASSMGLAGGWLGTDTQYF.

The rearrangement links TRBV6-4 to TRBJ1-1; D unresolved. V was cut by 5 bases and J by 0 bases, with 7 bases left in between. The CDR3 is 13 amino acids. In germline, CDR1 is MRHNA, CDR2 SNTAGT. The CDR3 loop reads CASSIRLNTEAFF. CDR3 DNA: TGTGCCAGCAGTATAAGGCTGAACACTGAAGCTTTCTTT.

In this sample, this clone turned up once. The chain joins TRBV9 to TRBJ2-5; D not certain. Per the germline V gene, CDR1 is SGDLS and CDR2 is YYNGEE. Trimming removed 0 bases at V and 3 bases at J, with 6 bases between. The CDR3 runs 13 residues. The CDR3: CASSVGGEETQYF. DNA of the CDR3: TGTGCCAGCAGCGTAGGTGGGGAAGAGACCCAGTACTTC.

CDR3 nucleotide sequence: TGTGCCAGCCCGCCGGGCCCTAACTATGGCTACACCTTC. It yields the protein CASPPGPNYGYTF. The rearrangement uses TRBV6-1 and TRBJ1-2; no definite D call. The CDR3 length is 13 residues. V lost 8 bases to trimming and J lost 0 bases, with 10 bases between them. CDR1 is MNHNS, CDR2 SASEGT, per germline.

The chain links TRBV7-2 to TRBJ1-2, with no clear D. The CDR3 sequence is 13 residues long. The V gene's germline CDR1 is SGHTA and CDR2 FQGNSA. V shed 1 base and J shed 5 bases, with 8 bases lying between them. This CDR3 reads CASSLDANYGYTF. The CDR3 nucleotides read TGTGCCAGCAGCTTAGACGCGAATTATGGCTACACCTTC.

A single count supports this clone. The rearrangement links TRBV7-2 to TRBJ2-3, with D unresolved. CDR1 is SGHTA and CDR2 is FQGNSA in the germline V gene. The CDR3 runs 13 residues. Deletions cut 0 bases from V and 4 bases from J, with 5 bases between. CDR3 nucleotides: TGTGCCAGCAGCTTAGCGGGTCCAGATACGCAGTATTTT. Translated, it gives CASSLAGPDTQYF.

Concerning this clone: An end of the junction differs from the germline gene, which may be a read error. CDR3 sequence reads: CASSNILMGTARLF. DNA for the CDR3: TGTGCCAGCAGCAATATCCTTATGGGGACGGCGAGGCTCTTC. The chain employs TRBV28 and TRBJ2-1; D possibly matches TRBD1 or TRBD2 (5 bases each). From germline, CDR1 is MDHEN and CDR2 SYDVKM. The CDR3 is 14 residues long.

The chain uses TRBV2 and TRBJ1-1; possibly TRBD1 for D (5 bases). The CDR3 contains 16 residues. Trimming took off 2 bases at V and 0 bases at J, with 13 bases between the two ends. CDR1 SNHLY and CDR2 FYNNEI come from the germline V gene. CDR3 sequence (DNA): TGTGCCAGCAGTGAAAGGCAGGCGGGGGTGAACACTGAAGCTTTCTTT. This sequence encodes CASSERQAGVNTEAFF.

This clone was counted a few times. The chain recombines TRBV28 with TRBJ2-5; TRBD1 matches 10 bases. Per the germline V gene, CDR1 is MDHEN and CDR2 is SYDVKM. The CDR3 spans 16 residues. Trimming cost V 4 bases and J 5 bases; bases outside gene matches: 10. CDR3 residues: CASSSRPGQGLETQYF. The DNA of the CDR3 is TGTGCCAGCAGTTCCCGTCCGGGACAGGGGTTGGAGACCCAGTACTTC.

V is TRBV2 and J is TRBJ2-3; 7 bases line up with TRBD1. The CDR3 consists of 14 residues. CDR1 is SNHLY and CDR2 is FYNNEI in the germline V gene. The trim removed 7 bases at V and 0 bases at J, leaving 4 bases unmatched. CDR3 coding DNA: TGTGCCAGCAACATACAGGGGAGCACAGATACGCAGTATTTT. This sequence encodes CASNIQGSTDTQYF.

The table lists this clone with a count of one. The rearrangement joins TRBV10-3 to TRBJ2-7; 10 bases fit TRBD1. This CDR3 is built from 14 residues. Germline values: CDR1 ENHRY, CDR2 SYGVKD. J lost 2 bases, V lost 7 bases, and 5 bases had no gene match. Here the CDR3 reads CAITPGQGTYEQYF. CDR3 nucleotide sequence: TGTGCCATCACTCCGGGACAGGGGACCTACGAGCAGTACTTC.

The chain uses TRBV20-1 and TRBJ1-5; D is uncertain. Germline loops: CDR1 DFQATT, CDR2 SNEGSKA (reference sequence). Trimming shortened V by 5 bases and J by 13 bases, and 15 bases separated the two germline ends. CDR3 length equals 11 residues. The CDR3 DNA sequence: TGCAGTGCTGGGCCCGCTTCCAGACAGCATTTT. This translates into CSAGPASRQHF.

The chain joins TRBV5-1 to TRBJ2-4; D is undetermined. Germline CDR1 is SGHRS and CDR2 is YFSETQ. The CDR3 extends over 14 amino acids. V gave up 4 bases and J gave up 1 base, with 9 bases separating them. CDR3 sequence (DNA): TGCGCCAGCAGCATAGACCCCGCCAAAAACATTCAGTACTTC. Protein sequence: CASSIDPAKNIQYF.

This clone was detected ten times or more. This rearrangement joins TRBV7-9 to TRBJ2-7; either TRBD1 or TRBD2 may fit D (5 bases each). The CDR3 extends over 14 amino acids. Germline V gives CDR1 SEHNR, CDR2 FQNEAQ (reference sequence). Trimming removed 5 bases at V and 7 bases at J, with 18 bases between. The CDR3 nucleotides read TGTGCCAGCAGCCAGGGACGGGTCGGGCGTGAGCAGTACTTC. This translates into CASSQGRVGREQYF.

The J gene is TRBJ2-3, the V gene TRBV7-9, with 7 bases aligning to TRBD2. This CDR3 spans 13 amino acids. Germline loops: CDR1 SEHNR, CDR2 FQNEAQ (reference sequence). V lost 5 bases and J lost 5; bases outside the gene matches: 4. CDR3 protein: CASSPLAGDTQYF. The CDR3 bases are TGTGCCAGCAGCCCTTTAGCGGGAGATACGCAGTATTTT.